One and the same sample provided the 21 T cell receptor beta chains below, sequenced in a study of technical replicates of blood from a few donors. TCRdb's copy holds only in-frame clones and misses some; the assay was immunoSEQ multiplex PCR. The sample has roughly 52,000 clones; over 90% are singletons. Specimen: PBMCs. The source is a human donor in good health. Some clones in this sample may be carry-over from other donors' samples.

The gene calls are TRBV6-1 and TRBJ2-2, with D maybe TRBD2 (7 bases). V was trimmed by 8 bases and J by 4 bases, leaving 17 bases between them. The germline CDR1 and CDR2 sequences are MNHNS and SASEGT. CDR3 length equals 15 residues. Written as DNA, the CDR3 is TGTGCCAGCGAGGAGGGGGGGCGGGTCACCGGGGAGCTGTTTTTT. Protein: CASEEGGRVTGELFF.

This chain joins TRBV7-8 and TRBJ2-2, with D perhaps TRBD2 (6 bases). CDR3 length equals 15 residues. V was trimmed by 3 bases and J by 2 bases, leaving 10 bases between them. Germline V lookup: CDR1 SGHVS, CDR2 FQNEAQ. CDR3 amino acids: CASSLTGSNTGELFF. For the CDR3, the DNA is TGTGCCAGCAGCTTGACCGGGAGTAACACCGGGGAGCTGTTTTTT.

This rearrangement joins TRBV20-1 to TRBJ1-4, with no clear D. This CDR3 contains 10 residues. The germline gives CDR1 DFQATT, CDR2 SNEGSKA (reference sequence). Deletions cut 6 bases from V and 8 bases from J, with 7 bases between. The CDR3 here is CSAGGEKLFF. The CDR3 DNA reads TGCAGTGCCGGAGGGGAAAAACTGTTTTTT.

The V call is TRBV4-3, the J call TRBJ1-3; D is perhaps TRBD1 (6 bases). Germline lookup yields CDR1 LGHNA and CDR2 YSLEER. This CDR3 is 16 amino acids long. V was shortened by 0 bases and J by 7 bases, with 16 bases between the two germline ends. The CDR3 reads CASSQDIPQGRNTIYF. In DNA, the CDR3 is TGCGCCAGCAGCCAAGATATCCCCCAGGGGCGGAACACCATATATTTT.

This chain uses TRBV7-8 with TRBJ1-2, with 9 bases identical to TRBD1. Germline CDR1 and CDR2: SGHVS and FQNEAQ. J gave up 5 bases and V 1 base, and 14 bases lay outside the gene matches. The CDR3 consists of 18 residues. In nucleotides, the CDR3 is TGTGCCAGCAGCTTAGTATCTGGAGGGACAGGGTTTAATTATGGCTACACCTTC. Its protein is CASSLVSGGTGFNYGYTF.

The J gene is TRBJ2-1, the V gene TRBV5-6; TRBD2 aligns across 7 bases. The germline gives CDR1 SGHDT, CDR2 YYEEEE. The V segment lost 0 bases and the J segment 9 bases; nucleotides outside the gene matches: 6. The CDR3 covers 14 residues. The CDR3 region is CASSLVSGDGEQFF. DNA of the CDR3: TGTGCCAGCAGCTTGGTAAGCGGGGACGGTGAGCAGTTCTTC.

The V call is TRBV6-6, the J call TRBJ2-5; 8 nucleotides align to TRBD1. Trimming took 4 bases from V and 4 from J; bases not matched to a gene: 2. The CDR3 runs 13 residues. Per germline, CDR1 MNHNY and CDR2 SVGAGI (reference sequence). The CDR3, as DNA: TGTGCCAGCAGTTCGCAGGGGGCAGAGACCCAGTACTTC. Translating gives CASSSQGAETQYF.

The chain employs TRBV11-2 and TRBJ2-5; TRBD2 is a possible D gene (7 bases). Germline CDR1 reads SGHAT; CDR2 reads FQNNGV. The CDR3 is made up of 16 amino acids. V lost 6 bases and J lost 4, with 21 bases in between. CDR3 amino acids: CASRPGGGEGPETQYF. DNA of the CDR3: TGTGCCAGCAGGCCGGGCGGGGGCGAAGGTCCAGAGACCCAGTACTTC. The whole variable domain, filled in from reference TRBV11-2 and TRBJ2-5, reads EAGVAQSPRYKIIEKRQSVAFWCNPISGHATLYWYQQILGQGPKLLIQFQNNGVVDDSQLPKDRFSAERLKGVDSTLKIQPAKLEDSAVYLCASRPGGGEGPETQYFGPGTRLLVL.

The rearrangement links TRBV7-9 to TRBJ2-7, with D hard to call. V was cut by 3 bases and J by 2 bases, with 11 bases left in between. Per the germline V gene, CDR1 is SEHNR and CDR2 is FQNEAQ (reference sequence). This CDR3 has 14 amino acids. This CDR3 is CASSFILKPYEQYF. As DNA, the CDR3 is TGTGCCAGCAGCTTTATTCTGAAGCCCTACGAGCAGTACTTC.

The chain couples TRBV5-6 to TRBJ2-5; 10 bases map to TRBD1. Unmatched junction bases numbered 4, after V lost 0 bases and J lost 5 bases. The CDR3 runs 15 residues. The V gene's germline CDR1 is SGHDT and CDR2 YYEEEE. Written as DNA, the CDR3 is TGTGCCAGCAGCTTGGGACAGGGGGCTGTGGAGACCCAGTACTTC. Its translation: CASSLGQGAVETQYF.

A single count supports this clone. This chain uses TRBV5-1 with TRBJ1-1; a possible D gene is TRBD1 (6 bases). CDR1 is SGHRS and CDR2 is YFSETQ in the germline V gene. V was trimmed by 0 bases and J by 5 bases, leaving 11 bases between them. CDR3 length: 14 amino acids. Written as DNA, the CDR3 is TGCGCCAGCAGCTTGGACAGGGCTAAGACTGAAGCTTTCTTT. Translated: CASSLDRAKTEAFF.

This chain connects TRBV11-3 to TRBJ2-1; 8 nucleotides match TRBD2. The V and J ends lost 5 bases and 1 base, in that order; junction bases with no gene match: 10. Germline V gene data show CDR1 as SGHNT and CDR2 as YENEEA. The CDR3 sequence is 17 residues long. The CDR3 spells CASSSRGSGSSYNEQFF. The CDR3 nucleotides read TGTGCCAGCAGCAGCAGGGGCAGCGGGAGTTCCTACAATGAGCAGTTCTTC.

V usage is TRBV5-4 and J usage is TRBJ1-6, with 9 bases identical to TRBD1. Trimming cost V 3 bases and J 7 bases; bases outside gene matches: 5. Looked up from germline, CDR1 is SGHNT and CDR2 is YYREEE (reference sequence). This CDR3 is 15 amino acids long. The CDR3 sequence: CASSYAGTGNSPLHF. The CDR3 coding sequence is TGTGCCAGCAGCTACGCCGGGACAGGGAATTCACCCCTCCACTTT.

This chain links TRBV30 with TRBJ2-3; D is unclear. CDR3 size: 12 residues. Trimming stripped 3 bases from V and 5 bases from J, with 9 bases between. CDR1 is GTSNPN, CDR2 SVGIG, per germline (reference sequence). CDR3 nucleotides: TGTGCCTGGAGCCATAACAGAGATACGCAGTATTTT. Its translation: CAWSHNRDTQYF.

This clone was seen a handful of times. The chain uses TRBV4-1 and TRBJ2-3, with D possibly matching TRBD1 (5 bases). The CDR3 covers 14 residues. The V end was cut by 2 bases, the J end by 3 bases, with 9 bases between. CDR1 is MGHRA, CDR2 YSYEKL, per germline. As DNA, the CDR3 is TGCGCCAGCAGCCAAAGGGGTTCTACAGATACGCAGTATTTT. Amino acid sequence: CASSQRGSTDTQYF.

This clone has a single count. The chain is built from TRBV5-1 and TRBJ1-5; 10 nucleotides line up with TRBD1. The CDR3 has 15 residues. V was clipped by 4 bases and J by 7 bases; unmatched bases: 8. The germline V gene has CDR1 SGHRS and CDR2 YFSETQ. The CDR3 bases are TGCGCCAGCAGCGAAACCGGGACAGGGGTCCAGCCCCAGCATTTT. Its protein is CASSETGTGVQPQHF.

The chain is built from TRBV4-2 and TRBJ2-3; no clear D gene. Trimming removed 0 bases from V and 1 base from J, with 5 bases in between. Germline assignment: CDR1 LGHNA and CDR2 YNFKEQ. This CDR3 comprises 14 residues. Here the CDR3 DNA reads TGTGCCAGCAGCCAAGATTCCGGCACAGATACGCAGTATTTT. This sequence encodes CASSQDSGTDTQYF.

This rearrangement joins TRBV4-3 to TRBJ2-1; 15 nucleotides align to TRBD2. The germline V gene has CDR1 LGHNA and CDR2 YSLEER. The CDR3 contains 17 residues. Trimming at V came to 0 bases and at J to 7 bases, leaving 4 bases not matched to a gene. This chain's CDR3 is CASSQEGLAGGPNEQFF. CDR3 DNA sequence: TGCGCCAGCAGCCAAGAGGGACTAGCGGGGGGTCCTAATGAGCAGTTCTTC.

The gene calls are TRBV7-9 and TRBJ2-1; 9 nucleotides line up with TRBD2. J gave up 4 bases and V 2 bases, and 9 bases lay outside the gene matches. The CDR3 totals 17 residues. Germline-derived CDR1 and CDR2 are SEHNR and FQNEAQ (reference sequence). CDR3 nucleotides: TGTGCCAGCAGCTTACCCCTTCGACTAGCGGTTTACAATGAGCAGTTCTTC. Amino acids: CASSLPLRLAVYNEQFF.

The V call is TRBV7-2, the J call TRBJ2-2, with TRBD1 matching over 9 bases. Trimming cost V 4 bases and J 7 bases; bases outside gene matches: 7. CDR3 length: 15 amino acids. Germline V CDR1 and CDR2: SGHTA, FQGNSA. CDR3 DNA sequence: TGTGCCAGCAGCTACCGGACAGGGGCAGGCGGGGAGCTGTTTTTT. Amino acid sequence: CASSYRTGAGGELFF.

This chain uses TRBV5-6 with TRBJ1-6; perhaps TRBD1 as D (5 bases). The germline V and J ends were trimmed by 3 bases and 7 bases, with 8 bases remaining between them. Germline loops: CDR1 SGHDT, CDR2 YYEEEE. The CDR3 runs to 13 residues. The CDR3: CASSWGVNSPLHF. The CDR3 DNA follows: TGTGCCAGCAGCTGGGGGGTAAATTCACCCCTCCACTTT. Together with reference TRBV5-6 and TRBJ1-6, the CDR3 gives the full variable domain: DAGVTQSPTHLIKTRGQQVTLRCSPKSGHDTVSWYQQALGQGPQFIFQYYEEEERQRGNFPDRFSGHQFPNYSSELNVNALLLGDSALYLCASSWGVNSPLHFGNGTRLTVT.